One and the same sample provided the 26 T cell receptor beta chains below, sequenced in a study of cytomegalovirus exposure and HLA in healthy donors. The PCR contained 60 Vbeta and 13 Jbeta primers. Profiled with immunoSEQ multiplex PCR; TCRdb holds only in-frame clones, not every one. Of 200,000 to 250,000 clones in the sample, approximately 82% are singletons; the top ten hold around 0.63%. The sequenced sample was PBMCs. Receptors originate from a man aged 18 to 29 in good health and CMV-seronegative.

The chain employs TRBV18 and TRBJ2-3; 12 bases match TRBD2. Germline trimming cut 6 bases from V and 6 bases from J; bases unmatched to any gene: 7. Germline-derived CDR1 and CDR2 are KGHSH and LQKENI. There are 15 residues in the CDR3. The CDR3 sequence is CASSLLAGGLDTQYF. The DNA for the CDR3 is TGTGCCAGCTCCCTCCTAGCGGGAGGGTTGGATACGCAGTATTTT.

The V and J genes are TRBV2 and TRBJ2-3; no firm D call. V was clipped by 0 bases and J by 1 base, with 5 bases between them. The CDR3 is 14 residues long. Germline V gives CDR1 SNHLY, CDR2 FYNNEI. CDR3 in DNA: TGTGCCAGCAGTGAAGCAGCGCGCACAGATACGCAGTATTTT. Amino acids: CASSEAARTDTQYF.

The rearrangement uses TRBV7-6 and TRBJ1-1; D call uncertain. Trimming took off 4 bases at V and 4 bases at J, with 4 bases between the two ends. The CDR3 covers 11 residues. Germline-derived CDR1 and CDR2 are SGHVS and FNYEAQ. CDR3 bases: TGTGCCAGCAGCTCGGGCACTGAAGCTTTCTTT. It is translated as CASSSGTEAFF.

The V gene is TRBV28, the J gene TRBJ1-2; maybe TRBD1 (6 bases). The CDR3 is 13 amino acids. Germline CDR1 is MDHEN and CDR2 is SYDVKM. Between the trimmed V and J ends, which lost 6 bases and 5 bases, there was a span of 13 bases. The CDR3 region is CASSPRDNYGYTF. CDR3 DNA: TGTGCCAGCAGCCCCCGGGACAATTATGGCTACACCTTC.

The J gene is TRBJ1-1, the V gene TRBV2, with D unresolved. Germline CDR1 is SNHLY and CDR2 is FYNNEI. CDR3 size: 14 residues. V lost 5 bases and J 1 base, leaving 11 bases between the germline ends. The CDR3 nucleotides are TGTGCCAGCAGTTACTATCGAACGAACACTGAAGCTTTCTTT. Translation: CASSYYRTNTEAFF. Full variable domain (remainder filled in from reference TRBV2 and TRBJ1-1): EPEVTQTPSHQVTQMGQEVILRCVPISNHLYFYWYRQILGQKVEFLVSFYNNEISEKSEIFDDQFSVERPDGSNFTLKIRSTKLEDSAMYFCASSYYRTNTEAFFGQGTRLTVV.

The rearrangement uses TRBV27 and TRBJ1-1; a possible D gene is TRBD1 (5 bases). Germline assignment: CDR1 MNHEY and CDR2 SMNVEV (reference sequence). V was trimmed by 4 bases and J by 0 bases, leaving 12 bases between them. The length of the CDR3 is 15 residues. The CDR3 here is CASSSTAVMNTEAFF. Written as DNA, the CDR3 is TGTGCCAGCAGTTCGACAGCCGTAATGAACACTGAAGCTTTCTTT.

Regarding this clone: Different DNA sequences within this sample yield the same CDR3. This chain uses TRBV5-1 with TRBJ2-7; D is possibly TRBD2 (5 bases). The CDR3 length is 13 residues. Per germline, CDR1 SGHRS and CDR2 YFSETQ. Deletions cut 5 bases from V and 9 bases from J, with 18 bases between. CDR3 sequence reads: CASSPIDNRGQYF. CDR3 sequence (DNA): TGCGCCAGCAGTCCGATCGATAATCGGGGGCAGTACTTC.

The V call is TRBV6-4, the J call TRBJ1-1; TRBD1 might be the D (6 bases). Germline V gene data show CDR1 as MRHNA and CDR2 as SNTAGT. Trimming took off 7 bases at V and 1 base at J, with 13 bases between the two ends. The CDR3 sequence is 14 residues long. CDR3 residues: CASKLGQTNTEAFF. The CDR3 region has the DNA TGTGCCAGCAAATTGGGACAAACGAACACTGAAGCTTTCTTT.

This chain links TRBV7-9 with TRBJ2-1; 8 bases are shared with TRBD1. Germline CDR1 is SEHNR and CDR2 is FQNEAQ (reference sequence). The CDR3 length is 14 residues. The ends lost 4 bases at V and 3 bases at J; junction bases unmatched: 2. The DNA of the CDR3 is TGTGCCAGCAGCTGGGGGACAGGCTACAATGAGCAGTTCTTC. Its translation is CASSWGTGYNEQFF. The full variable domain, in which reference TRBV7-9 and TRBJ2-1 provide the parts outside the CDR3, is DTGVSQNPRHKITKRGQNVTFRCDPISEHNRLYWYRQTLGQGPEFLTYFQNEAQLEKSRLLSDRFSAERPKGSFSTLEIQRTEQGDSAMYLCASSWGTGYNEQFFGPGTRLTVL.

This chain connects TRBV30 to TRBJ2-5; TRBD1 might be the D (5 bases). V lost 3 bases and J 3 bases, leaving 14 bases between the germline ends. This CDR3 is 14 amino acids long. Germline V gene data show CDR1 as GTSNPN and CDR2 as SVGIG (reference sequence). This CDR3 is CAWSWTTPKETQYF. The CDR3 region has the DNA TGTGCCTGGAGCTGGACAACACCGAAAGAGACCCAGTACTTC.

V and J are TRBV11-2 and TRBJ2-7, with a possible D match to TRBD1 (7 bases). CDR3 size: 14 residues. CDR1 SGHAT and CDR2 FQNNGV come from the germline V gene. Trimming shortened V by 6 bases and J by 3 bases, and 15 bases separated the two germline ends. In DNA form, the CDR3 reads TGTGCCAGCAGGAAGGGGGCCGGGGGCTACGAGCAGTACTTC. Translation gives CASRKGAGGYEQYF.

The chain carries TRBV6-1 and TRBJ1-4; D gene unclear. The CDR3 totals 11 residues. CDR1 MNHNS and CDR2 SASEGT come from the germline V gene. The V gene lost 6 bases and the J gene lost 5 bases, with 4 bases spanning the gap. The CDR3 coding sequence is TGTGCCAGCAGGCTAAATGAAAAACTGTTTTTT. Encoded protein: CASRLNEKLFF.

V is TRBV5-1 and J is TRBJ2-5; 14 nucleotides align to TRBD2. Unmatched junction bases numbered 8, after V lost 4 bases and J lost 6 bases. Germline assignment: CDR1 SGHRS and CDR2 YFSETQ. CDR3 size: 16 residues. CDR3 coding DNA: TGCGCCAGCAGCGGGGAGACTAGCGGGAGGGCCCAGACCCAGTACTTC. Encoded protein: CASSGETSGRAQTQYF.

This clone has just a few counts. This rearrangement joins TRBV29-1 to TRBJ2-3; 7 nucleotides line up with TRBD2. Germline values: CDR1 SQVTM, CDR2 ANQGSEA. CDR3 size: 13 residues. Germline trimming cut 4 bases from V and 0 bases from J; bases unmatched to any gene: 1. The CDR3 sequence is CSVASGSTDTQYF. The CDR3 bases are TGCAGCGTTGCTAGCGGTAGCACAGATACGCAGTATTTT.

The V gene is TRBV28, the J gene TRBJ1-5, with unresolved D. Trimming cost V 5 bases and J 4 bases, with 6 bases left between them. Germline CDR1 and CDR2: MDHEN and SYDVKM. The CDR3 is made up of 12 amino acids. The CDR3 sequence is CASSRGNQPQHF. Here the CDR3 DNA reads TGTGCCAGCAGTCGGGGAAATCAGCCCCAGCATTTT.

The chain recombines TRBV5-1 with TRBJ2-7; 10 bases map to TRBD1. CDR3 length: 15 amino acids. Trimming cost V 7 bases and J 4 bases; bases outside gene matches: 11. Germline assignment: CDR1 SGHRS and CDR2 YFSETQ. The CDR3 DNA sequence: TGCGCCAGCCAATTAGTCCCGGGACAGGGGTACGAGCAGTACTTC. The encoded protein is CASQLVPGQGYEQYF.

This clone came up a few times. This chain links TRBV18 with TRBJ2-1; 9 bases fit TRBD2. The CDR3 length is 18 residues. Germline CDR1 is KGHSH and CDR2 is LQKENI. The ends lost 1 base at V and 6 bases at J; junction bases unmatched: 13. The CDR3 DNA sequence: TGTGCCAGCTCACCACATGAACTCTCTAGCGGGATTGGCAATGAGCAGTTCTTC. Translated, it gives CASSPHELSSGIGNEQFF.

This sequence joins TRBV19 and TRBJ2-7; 9 bases fit TRBD1. The CDR3 totals 13 residues. With V trimmed by 4 bases and J by 6 bases, 4 bases remained unmatched. Germline CDR1 and CDR2: LNHDA and SQIVND (reference sequence). The CDR3 DNA follows: TGTGCCAGTAGTAAGGGACAGGGACCCGAGCAGTACTTC. Translated: CASSKGQGPEQYF. Full variable domain (rest looked up from reference TRBV19 and TRBJ2-7): DGGITQSPKYLFRKEGQNVTLSCEQNLNHDAMYWYRQDPGQGLRLIYYSQIVNDFQKGDIAEGYSVSREKKESFPLTVTSAQKNPTAFYLCASSKGQGPEQYFGPGTRLTVT.

The chain links TRBV6-1 to TRBJ1-2, with 9 bases matching TRBD1. CDR1 is MNHNS and CDR2 is SASEGT in the germline V gene. V shed 7 bases and J 5 bases; nucleotides not matched to a gene: 8. This CDR3 region has 14 residues. CDR3 DNA sequence: TGTGCCAGCAATACCCTGGACAGGGGATATGGCTACACCTTC. Protein product: CASNTLDRGYGYTF.

The gene calls are TRBV15 and TRBJ2-1; 8 nucleotides align to TRBD2. Germline-derived CDR1 and CDR2 are LNHNV and YYDKDF (reference sequence). This CDR3 is 18 amino acids long. V lost 3 bases to trimming and J lost 5 bases; unmatched junction nucleotides: 15. CDR3 region: CATSRLRGSGRGDNEQFF. CDR3 sequence (DNA): TGTGCCACCAGCAGGCTCCGCGGAAGCGGGAGAGGAGACAATGAGCAGTTCTTC.

This chain links TRBV18 with TRBJ2-3; TRBD2 matches 9 bases. This CDR3 is 16 amino acids long. The V gene's germline CDR1 is KGHSH and CDR2 LQKENI. J gave up 2 bases and V 4 bases, and 7 bases lay outside the gene matches. The CDR3 loop reads CASSQLGTSLTDTQYF. Here the CDR3 DNA reads TGTGCCAGCTCACAACTCGGGACTAGCCTCACAGATACGCAGTATTTT.

This rearrangement joins TRBV11-2 to TRBJ2-1; TRBD1 matches at 7 bases. Trimming took 4 bases from V and 9 from J; bases not matched to a gene: 9. CDR1 and CDR2 from the germline V gene are SGHAT and FQNNGV. The CDR3 loop spans 14 amino acids. In nucleotides, the CDR3 is TGTGCCAGCAGCTCCGGACAGGAGCAAGTTGAGCAGTTCTTC. Residues: CASSSGQEQVEQFF.

This sequence joins TRBV27 and TRBJ2-1; D is possibly TRBD1 (5 bases). Deletions cut 8 bases from V and 3 bases from J, with 11 bases between. The germline V gene encodes CDR1 MNHEY and CDR2 SMNVEV (reference sequence). This CDR3 spans 13 amino acids. CDR3 region: CASRVQGYNEQFF. The DNA of the CDR3 is TGTGCCAGCCGGGTGCAGGGCTACAATGAGCAGTTCTTC.

V gene TRBV5-1 combines with J gene TRBJ1-2; D not certain. V was clipped by 6 bases and J by 4 bases, with 13 bases between them. Germline V CDR1 and CDR2: SGHRS, YFSETQ. The CDR3 is made up of 13 amino acids. In DNA form, the CDR3 reads TGCGCCAGCAAATGGGGAGAGTCCTATGGCTACACCTTC. Protein: CASKWGESYGYTF.

The J gene is TRBJ2-3, the V gene TRBV7-9; D is perhaps TRBD1 (6 bases). Trimming pared 1 base from V and 3 bases from J, leaving 17 bases between. Germline CDR1 reads SEHNR; CDR2 reads FQNEAQ (reference sequence). The CDR3 contains 17 residues. Here the CDR3 reads CASSLDPRLGGTDTQYF. DNA of the CDR3: TGTGCCAGCAGCTTAGACCCACGGCTAGGGGGTACAGATACGCAGTATTTT.

This clone was seen only a few times. The chain recombines TRBV6-5 with TRBJ2-1, with D hard to call. Between the trimmed V and J ends, which lost 2 bases and 0 bases, there was a span of 8 bases. This CDR3 contains 15 residues. The germline V gene has CDR1 MNHEY and CDR2 SVGAGI. This chain's CDR3 is CASSYAASSYNEQFF. The CDR3 DNA reads as TGTGCCAGCAGTTACGCGGCGAGCTCCTACAATGAGCAGTTCTTC.